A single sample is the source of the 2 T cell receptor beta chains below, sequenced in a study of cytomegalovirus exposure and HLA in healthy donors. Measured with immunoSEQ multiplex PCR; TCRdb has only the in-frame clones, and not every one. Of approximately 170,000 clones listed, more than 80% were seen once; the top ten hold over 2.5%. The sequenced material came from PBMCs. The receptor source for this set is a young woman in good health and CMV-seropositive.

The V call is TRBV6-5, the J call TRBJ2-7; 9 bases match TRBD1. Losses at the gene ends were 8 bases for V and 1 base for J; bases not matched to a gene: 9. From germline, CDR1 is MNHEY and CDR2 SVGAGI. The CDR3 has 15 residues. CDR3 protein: CASRTADRGSYEQYF. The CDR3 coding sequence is TGTGCCAGCCGCACTGCCGACAGGGGGTCCTACGAGCAGTACTTC.

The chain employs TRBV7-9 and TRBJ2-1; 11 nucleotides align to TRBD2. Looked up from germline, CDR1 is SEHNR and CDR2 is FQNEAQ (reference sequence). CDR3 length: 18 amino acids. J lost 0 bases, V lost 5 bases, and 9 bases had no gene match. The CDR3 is CASSLPSSGGSSYNEQFF. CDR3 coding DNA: TGTGCCAGCAGCCTTCCTTCTAGCGGGGGGAGCTCCTACAATGAGCAGTTCTTC. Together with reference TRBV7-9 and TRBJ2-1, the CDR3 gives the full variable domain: DTGVSQNPRHKITKRGQNVTFRCDPISEHNRLYWYRQTLGQGPEFLTYFQNEAQLEKSRLLSDRFSAERPKGSFSTLEIQRTEQGDSAMYLCASSLPSSGGSSYNEQFFGPGTRLTVL.